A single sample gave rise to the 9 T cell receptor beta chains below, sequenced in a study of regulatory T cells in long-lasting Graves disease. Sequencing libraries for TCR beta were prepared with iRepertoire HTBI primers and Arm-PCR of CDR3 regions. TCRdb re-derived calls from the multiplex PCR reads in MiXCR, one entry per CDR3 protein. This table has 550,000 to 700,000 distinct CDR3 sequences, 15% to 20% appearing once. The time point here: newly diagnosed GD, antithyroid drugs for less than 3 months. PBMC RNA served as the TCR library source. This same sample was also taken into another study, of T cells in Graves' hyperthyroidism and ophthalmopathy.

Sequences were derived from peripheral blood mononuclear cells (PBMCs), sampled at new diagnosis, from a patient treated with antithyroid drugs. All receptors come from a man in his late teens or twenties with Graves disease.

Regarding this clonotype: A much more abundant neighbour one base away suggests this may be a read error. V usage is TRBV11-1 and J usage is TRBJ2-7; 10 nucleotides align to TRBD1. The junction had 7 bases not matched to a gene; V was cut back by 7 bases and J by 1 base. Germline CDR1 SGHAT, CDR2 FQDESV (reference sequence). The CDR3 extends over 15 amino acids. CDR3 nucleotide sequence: TGTGCCAGCAACCAGGGACAGGGGTTATCCTACGAGCAGTACTTC. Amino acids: CASNQGQGLSYEQYF.

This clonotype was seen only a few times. CDR3 DNA sequence: TGTGCCAGCAGGTGGGGGGTGGTAGCGGGAGATGAGCAGTTCTTC. It yields the protein CASRWGVVAGDEQFF. V usage is TRBV7-8 and J usage is TRBJ2-1; 9 bases align to TRBD2. This CDR3 spans 15 amino acids. V dropped 6 bases and J dropped 8; count of bases not matched to a gene: 11. The germline V gene has CDR1 SGHVS and CDR2 FQNEAQ.

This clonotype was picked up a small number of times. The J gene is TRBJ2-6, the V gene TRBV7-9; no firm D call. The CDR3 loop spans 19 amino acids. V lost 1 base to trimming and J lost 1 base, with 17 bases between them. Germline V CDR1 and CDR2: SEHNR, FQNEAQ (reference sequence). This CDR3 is CASSLGRRGGLSGANVLTF. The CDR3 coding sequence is TGTGCCAGCAGCTTAGGTCGGCGAGGTGGTTTATCTGGGGCCAACGTCCTGACTTTC.

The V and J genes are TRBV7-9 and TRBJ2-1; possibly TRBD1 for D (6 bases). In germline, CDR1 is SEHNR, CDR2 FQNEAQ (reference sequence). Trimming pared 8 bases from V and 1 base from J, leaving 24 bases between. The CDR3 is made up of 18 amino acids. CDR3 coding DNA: TGTGCCAGCCTATCTGGGCAGGGGACGAGTCGATCCTACAATGAGCAGTTCTTC. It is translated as CASLSGQGTSRSYNEQFF.

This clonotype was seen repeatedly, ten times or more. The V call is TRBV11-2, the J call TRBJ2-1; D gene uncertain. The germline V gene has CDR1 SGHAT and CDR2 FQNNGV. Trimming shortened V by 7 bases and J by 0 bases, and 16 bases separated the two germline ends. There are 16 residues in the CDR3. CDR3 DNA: TGTGCCAGCACCCTCGTGGCCGGCAGCTCCTACAATGAGCAGTTCTTC. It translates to CASTLVAGSSYNEQFF.

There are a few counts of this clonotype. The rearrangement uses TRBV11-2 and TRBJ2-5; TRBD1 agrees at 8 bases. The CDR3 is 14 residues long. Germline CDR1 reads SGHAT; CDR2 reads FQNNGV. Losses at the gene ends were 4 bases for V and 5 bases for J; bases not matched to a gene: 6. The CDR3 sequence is CASSSDRVSETQYF. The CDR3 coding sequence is TGTGCCAGCAGCTCGGACAGGGTCTCTGAGACCCAGTACTTC.

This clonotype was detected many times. CDR3 coding DNA: TGTGCCAGCAGGAACGGACTAGCGGGATACAATGAGCAGTTCTTC. Protein: CASRNGLAGYNEQFF. The chain carries TRBV2 and TRBJ2-1, with 12 positions matching TRBD2. Germline V gene data show CDR1 as SNHLY and CDR2 as FYNNEI. Trimming took 6 bases from V and 4 from J; bases not matched to a gene: 4. The CDR3 consists of 15 residues.

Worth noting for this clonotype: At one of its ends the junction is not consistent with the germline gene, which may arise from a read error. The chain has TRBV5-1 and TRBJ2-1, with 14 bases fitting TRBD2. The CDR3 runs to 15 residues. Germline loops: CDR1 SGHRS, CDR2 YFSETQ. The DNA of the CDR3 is TGTGCCAGCAGCGGACTAGCGGGAGGTCTGAATGAGCAGTTCTTC. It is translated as CASSGLAGGLNEQFF.

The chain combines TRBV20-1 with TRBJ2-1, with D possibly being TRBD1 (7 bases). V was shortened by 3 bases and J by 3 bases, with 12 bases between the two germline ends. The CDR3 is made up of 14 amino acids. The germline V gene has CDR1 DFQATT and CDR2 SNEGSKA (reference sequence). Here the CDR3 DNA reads TGCAGTGCTAGTGGGGGGACAGACTACAATGAGCAGTTCTTC. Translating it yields CSASGGTDYNEQFF.